The present entry profiles one T cell receptor beta chain with its context. Its specificity is unknown. Time point given: naive CD8 control sorted from an acute-time-point sample. The record originates from a study of CD8 T cells in acute hepatitis C reinfection. In the study overall: CD8+ T cells specific for HCV NS3-1073 were sequenced.

TCRdb keeps only in-frame clones here, not all; method: immunoSEQ multiplex PCR. The sample contains 30,000 to 45,000 clones, around 85% of which appear only once. The CDR3 spans 15 residues. Deletions cut 4 bases from V and 6 bases from J, with 15 bases between. CDR1 is MNHEY and CDR2 is SMNVEV in the germline V gene (reference sequence). Study-wide points: Overrepresentation in the naive pool did not explain the preferential TRBV04 and TRBV06 usage seen in all groups.

The receptor's source is a woman aged 18-29 years who spontaneously cleared hepatitis C infection. Material for sequencing was naive CD8+ T cells from PBMCs. This chain joins TRBV27 and TRBJ2-2; a possible D gene is TRBD2 (6 bases). Here the CDR3 reads CASSSPLLAPGELFF. The DNA of the CDR3 is TGTGCCAGCAGTTCGCCCCTACTAGCTCCCGGGGAGCTGTTTTTT.